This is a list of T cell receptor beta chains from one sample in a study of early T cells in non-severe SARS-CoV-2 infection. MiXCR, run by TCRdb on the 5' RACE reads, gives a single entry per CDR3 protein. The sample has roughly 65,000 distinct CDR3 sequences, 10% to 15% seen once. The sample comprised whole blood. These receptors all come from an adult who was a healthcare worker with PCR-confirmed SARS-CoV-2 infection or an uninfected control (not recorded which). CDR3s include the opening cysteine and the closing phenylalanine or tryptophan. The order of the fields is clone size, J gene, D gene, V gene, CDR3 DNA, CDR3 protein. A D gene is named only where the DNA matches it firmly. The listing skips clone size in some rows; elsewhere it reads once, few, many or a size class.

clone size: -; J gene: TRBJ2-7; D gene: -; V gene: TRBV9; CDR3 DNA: TGTGCCAGCAGCCCTTCGGACCTAGCAAGCTACGAGCAGTACTTC; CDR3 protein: CASSPSDLASYEQYF
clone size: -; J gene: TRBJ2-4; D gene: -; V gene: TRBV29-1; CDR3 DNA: TGCAGCGCTGCGAAACGGGCAGGGGCCAAAAACATTCAGTACTTC; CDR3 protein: CSAAKRAGAKNIQYF
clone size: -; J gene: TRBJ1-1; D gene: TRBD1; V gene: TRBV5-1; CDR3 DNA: TGCGCCAGCAGCTGGGGACAGCCCAACACTGAAGCTTTCTTT; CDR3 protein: CASSWGQPNTEAFF
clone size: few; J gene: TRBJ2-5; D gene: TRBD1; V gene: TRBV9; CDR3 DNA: TGTGCCAGCAGCGCGGACACAGGGGGTGCAGAGACCCAGTACTTC; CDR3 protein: CASSADTGGAETQYF
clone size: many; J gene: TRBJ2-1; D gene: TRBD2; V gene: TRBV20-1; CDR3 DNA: TGCAGTGCTAGAGATGGCGGGGGGCTTAGTGAGCAGTTCTTC; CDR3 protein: CSARDGGGLSEQFF
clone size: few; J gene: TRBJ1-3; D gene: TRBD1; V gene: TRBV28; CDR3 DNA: TGTGCCAGCAGGATCCCTTCCGGGACAGGGAGAGAACTCTCTGGAAACACCATATATTTT; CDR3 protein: CASRIPSGTGRELSGNTIYF
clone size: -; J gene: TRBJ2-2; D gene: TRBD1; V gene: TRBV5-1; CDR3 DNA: TGCGCCAGCAGTCCCGGGACAGCCTACACCGGGGAGCTGTTTTTT; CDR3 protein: CASSPGTAYTGELFF
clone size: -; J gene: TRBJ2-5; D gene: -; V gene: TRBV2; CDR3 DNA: TGTGCCAGCAGTGAAGAAGAGACCCAGTACTTC; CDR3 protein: CASSEEETQYF
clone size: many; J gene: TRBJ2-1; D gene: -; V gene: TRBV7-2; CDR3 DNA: TGTGCCAGCAGCTTAGTTAAAGGAGTCTACAATGAGCAGTTCTTC; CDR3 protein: CASSLVKGVYNEQFF
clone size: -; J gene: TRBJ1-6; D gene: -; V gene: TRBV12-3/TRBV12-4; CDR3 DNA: TGTGCCAGCAGTTTAGGGCAGGGAGGATCACCCCTCCACTTT; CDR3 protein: CASSLGQGGSPLHF
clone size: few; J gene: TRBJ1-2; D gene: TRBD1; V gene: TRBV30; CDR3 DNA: TGTGCCTGGAGGGGACAGGACTATGGCTACACCTTC; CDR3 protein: CAWRGQDYGYTF
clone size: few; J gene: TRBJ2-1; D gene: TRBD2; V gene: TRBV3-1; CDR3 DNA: TGTGCCAGCAGCCAATTAGGACTAGCGGGCCGTTACAATGAGCAGTTCTTC; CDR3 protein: CASSQLGLAGRYNEQFF